This T cell receptor (beta chain) was sequenced for a study of cytomegalovirus exposure and HLA in healthy donors. On the study more broadly: Out of 150 million to 200 million T cells, an earlier analysis found some 110 million unique TCR beta sequences in total.

This CDR3 contains 15 residues. V lost 1 base and J lost 4; bases outside the gene matches: 5. The germline CDR1 and CDR2 sequences are MDHEN and SYDVKM. With 60 Vbeta and 13 Jbeta primers, the PCR was carried out. Profiled with immunoSEQ multiplex PCR; TCRdb holds only in-frame clones, not every one. In the table there are 90,000 to 100,000 clones, more than 75% of which are singletons. The study, taken as a whole, reports: The investigators catalogued 160 or so TCR beta chains as cytomegalovirus-associated. CMV serostatus was the sole immune exposure information available. In a later analysis, TCR beta V- and J-gene trimming was associated with a missense DCLRE1C variant.

Notes on this clone: Its target is not known.

Source material: PBMCs. The chain uses TRBV28 and TRBJ1-1; 8 bases match TRBD1. The receptor comes from a woman in her sixties or seventies in good health and CMV-seronegative. In DNA, the CDR3 is TGTGCCAGCAGTTTATACAGGGGGGGGGCCACTGAAGCTTTCTTT. This codes for CASSLYRGGATEAFF.